This TCR beta chain was identified during a study of blood T cell repertoires in COVID-19. Methods used by the authors: Estimates of nucleated cell counts were drawn from the amplification of reference gene primers. Produced via immunoSEQ multiplex PCR; TCRdb's table is partial and in-frame only. That table supplies the V and J calls and clone size; D and trimming were determined from the DNA. The table shows approximately 100,000 clones, with about 90% occurring only once. The CDR3 extends over 12 amino acids. The germline V gene has CDR1 WNHNN and CDR2 SYGVQD (reference sequence). J lost 0 bases, V lost 11 bases, and 4 bases had no gene match.

The J gene is TRBJ2-7, the V gene TRBV10-1; 7 bases line up with TRBD1. This receptor was identified in a man aged 45-65 years with acute or convalescent COVID-19. The sample consisted of peripheral blood. The CDR3 sequence: CAGGQSSYEQYF. The CDR3 coding sequence is TGCGCCGGGGGACAGAGCTCCTACGAGCAGTACTTC.